Sequencing of this T cell receptor (beta chain) was carried out in a study of blood T cell repertoires in COVID-19. As for the study in general: Italy, Spain and the United States were the sources of the convalescent and acute COVID-19 samples. T cells, B-cell-depleted T cells, or PBMCs supplied cDNA or gDNA.

Patients of the Seattle cohort, enrolled during active infection, were followed longitudinally. CDR3 length equals 14 residues. Trimming took off 9 bases at V and 6 bases at J, with 20 bases between the two ends. CDR1 and CDR2 (germline): LNHDA, SQIVND (reference sequence). As handled by the study authors: Researchers report that nucleated cell counts were estimated from reference gene primer amplification. Only in-frame clones appear in the TCRdb table, and some are missing; sequencing was by immunoSEQ multiplex PCR. The V and J calls and clone size come from that table; D and trimming were worked out from the DNA. The sample consists of about 210,000 clones, around 85% of them appearing once.

The chain employs TRBV19 and TRBJ1-1; a weak D match, TRBD1 (5 bases). Sequenced material: peripheral blood. The receptor's source is a woman between 65 and 79 years old with COVID-19, enrolled during active disease. The chain's CDR3 is CASRPGRSRPEAFF. The CDR3 DNA reads TGTGCCAGCCGACCAGGGCGATCGAGGCCTGAAGCTTTCTTT.